The 16 T cell receptor beta chains in this list originate from one sample, sequenced in a study of blood T cells in healthy people across ages. Primed by a sample-barcoded 5' primer and a J-beta primer mix, a second PCR proceeded for 7 to 11 cycles. Each CDR3 protein is one row after TCRdb ran MiXCR on the 5' RACE reads. The data show some 700,000 distinct CDR3 sequences, with roughly 45% seen just once and less than 25% held by the top ten. The material sequenced was blood. The source of these receptors is a woman aged 55-70 years in good health.

The rearrangement uses TRBV21-1 and TRBJ2-1; the table gives TRBD2 as D, unverified against the DNA. TRBV21-1 corresponds to a pseudogene. The CDR3 contains 16 residues. Here the CDR3 reads CASSKGGQAGHNEQFF. Here the CDR3 DNA reads TGTGCCAGCAGCAAAGGGGGCCAAGCGGGCCACAATGAGCAGTTCTTC.

A few counts support this clonotype. V gene TRBV30 combines with J gene TRBJ2-6; D might be TRBD2 (5 bases). The V end lost 1 base, the J end lost 0 bases, and 13 bases lay between the germline ends. Germline V CDR1 and CDR2: GTSNPN, SVGIG (reference sequence). CDR3 length: 17 residues. CDR3 region: CAWSGGDAGSGANVLTF. For the CDR3, the DNA is TGTGCCTGGAGTGGGGGAGACGCCGGCTCTGGGGCCAACGTCCTGACTTTC.

The rearrangement uses TRBV7-9 and TRBJ2-4, with 11 bases lining up with TRBD2. CDR1 is SEHNR and CDR2 is FQNEAQ in the germline V gene (reference sequence). The CDR3 loop spans 19 amino acids. The V segment lost 2 bases and the J segment 3 bases; nucleotides outside the gene matches: 12. CDR3 bases: TGTGCCAGCAGCTTACCCCCTTTTAGCGGGGGGGTTCTCAAAAACATTCAGTACTTC. Its translation is CASSLPPFSGGVLKNIQYF. The full variable domain, completed using reference TRBV7-9 and TRBJ2-4, is DTGVSQNPRHKITKRGQNVTFRCDPISEHNRLYWYRQTLGQGPEFLTYFQNEAQLEKSRLLSDRFSAERPKGSFSTLEIQRTEQGDSAMYLCASSLPPFSGGVLKNIQYFGAGTRLSVL.

The sample holds many counts of this clonotype. The rearrangement links TRBV30 to TRBJ2-7, with 12 bases matching TRBD1. This CDR3 has 12 residues. Germline CDR1 is GTSNPN and CDR2 is SVGIG (reference sequence). Unmatched junction bases numbered 2, after V lost 5 bases and J lost 6 bases. This CDR3 reads CAWGTGGREQYF. The DNA for the CDR3 is TGTGCCTGGGGGACAGGGGGCCGCGAGCAGTACTTC. Drawing the rest from reference TRBV30 and TRBJ2-7, the complete variable domain is SQTIHQWPATLVQPVGSPLSLECTVEGTSNPNLYWYRQAAGRGLQLLFYSVGIGQISSEVPQNLSASRPQDRQFILSSKKLLLSDSGFYLCAWGTGGREQYFGPGTRLTVT.

In this sample, this clonotype turned up once. The chain is built from TRBV6-1 and TRBJ2-5; D is perhaps TRBD2 (6 bases). Germline V lookup: CDR1 MNHNS, CDR2 SASEGT. The V end lost 9 bases, the J end lost 11 bases, and 22 bases lay between the germline ends. The CDR3 runs to 13 residues. The chain's CDR3 is CASWGSGRLEQYF. The CDR3, as DNA: TGTGCCAGTTGGGGTAGCGGTCGCCTTGAGCAGTACTTC.

This sequence joins TRBV20-1 and TRBJ2-7; TRBD1 aligns across 9 bases. The CDR3 is 16 residues long. The trim removed 5 bases at V and 2 bases at J, leaving 13 bases unmatched. Germline V gene data show CDR1 as DFQATT and CDR2 as SNEGSKA (reference sequence). CDR3 protein: CSAQEGTGKLPYEQYF. Here the CDR3 DNA reads TGCAGTGCTCAGGAGGGGACAGGGAAGCTTCCCTACGAGCAGTACTTC.

This chain joins TRBV7-9 and TRBJ2-7, with 9 bases fitting TRBD2. The CDR3 covers 15 residues. Germline lookup yields CDR1 SEHNR and CDR2 FQNEAQ (reference sequence). J was trimmed by 3 bases and V by 4 bases; bases with no gene match: 7. The CDR3 DNA reads as TGTGCCAGCAGCTCCCAGCGGGGGGATGTCTACGAGCAGTACTTC. Translating gives CASSSQRGDVYEQYF.

This clonotype was observed a handful of times. This chain uses TRBV6-6 with TRBJ2-7, with 13 bases lining up with TRBD2. The germline V gene encodes CDR1 MNHNY and CDR2 SVGAGI (reference sequence). This CDR3 is 16 amino acids long. Trimming cost V 4 bases and J 6 bases; bases outside gene matches: 9. CDR3 sequence reads: CASSSFGTSGTGEQYF. For the CDR3, the DNA is TGTGCCAGCAGTTCTTTCGGGACTAGCGGGACTGGCGAGCAGTACTTC.

V usage is TRBV4-3 and J usage is TRBJ2-1, with D hard to call. Trimming shortened V by 5 bases and J by 5 bases, and 19 bases separated the two germline ends. The CDR3 length is 16 residues. CDR1 and CDR2 from the germline V gene are LGHNA and YSLEER. In nucleotides, the CDR3 is TGCGCCAGCAGCAAAAGGCACACCTCCTGGGACAATGAGCAGTTCTTC. This encodes CASSKRHTSWDNEQFF.

The CDR3: CASSLNRWTEAFF. For the CDR3, the DNA is TGTGCCAGCAGTTTAAACCGGTGGACTGAAGCTTTCTTT. The chain joins TRBV27 to TRBJ1-1; D unclear. The CDR3 runs 13 residues. Germline V gives CDR1 MNHEY, CDR2 SMNVEV (reference sequence). Trimming stripped 2 bases from V and 5 bases from J, with 9 bases between.

The J gene is TRBJ2-3, the V gene TRBV28, with D uncertain. With 11 bases removed from V and 2 bases from J, the gap between germline ends came to 11 bases. The germline V gene encodes CDR1 MDHEN and CDR2 SYDVKM. This CDR3 comprises 12 residues. For the CDR3, the DNA is TGTGCCTCCAAGGATTACACAGATACGCAGTATTTT. It yields the protein CASKDYTDTQYF.

This clonotype was seen more than once but under ten times. The J gene is TRBJ2-5, the V gene TRBV9; the D is unclear. CDR3 size: 13 residues. Germline V gives CDR1 SGDLS, CDR2 YYNGEE. Between the trimmed V and J ends, which lost 0 bases and 5 bases, there was a span of 8 bases. The CDR3 nucleotides are TGTGCCAGCAGCGTAGAGGTGGGGGAGACCCAGTACTTC. It codes for CASSVEVGETQYF.

This clonotype was counted between two and nine times. This chain connects TRBV19 to TRBJ1-2; no firm D call. There are 15 residues in the CDR3. Per the germline V gene, CDR1 is LNHDA and CDR2 is SQIVND (reference sequence). V dropped 0 bases and J dropped 4 bases, with 12 bases sitting between them. This CDR3 reads CASSIELRNAYGYTF. The CDR3 coding sequence is TGTGCCAGTAGTATAGAACTGAGAAATGCCTATGGCTACACCTTC.

Comments on this clonotype: A clone one base away is much larger, so this may be a read error. This rearrangement joins TRBV27 to TRBJ2-1, with 7 bases identical to TRBD1. Losses at the gene ends were 10 bases for V and 1 base for J; bases not matched to a gene: 10. CDR3 size: 15 residues. Germline-derived CDR1 and CDR2 are MNHEY and SMNVEV (reference sequence). Here the CDR3 DNA reads TGTGCCACCCGACAGGGAGTTTTTTCCTACAATGAGCAGTTCTTC. Its translation: CATRQGVFSYNEQFF.

The chain has TRBV28 and TRBJ1-1; D is uncertain. Trimming pared 3 bases from V and 0 bases from J, leaving 11 bases between. The CDR3 loop spans 15 amino acids. CDR1 and CDR2 from the germline V gene are MDHEN and SYDVKM. The CDR3 loop reads CASSFAGDMNTEAFF. CDR3 nucleotides: TGTGCCAGCAGTTTCGCAGGAGACATGAACACTGAAGCTTTCTTT.

This chain connects TRBV27 to TRBJ2-3, with TRBD2 identical over 9 bases. Per germline, CDR1 MNHEY and CDR2 SMNVEV (reference sequence). V gave up 6 bases and J gave up 5 bases; unmatched junction bases: 6. The CDR3 extends over 14 amino acids. Here the CDR3 DNA reads TGTGCCAGCAGACGGCGGGGGGGTGTAGATACGCAGTATTTT. The encoded protein is CASRRRGGVDTQYF.